The next 20 T cell receptor beta chains were all read from a single sample in a study of prognosis after radiotherapy for stage I lung cancer (dated by TCRdb to the early 2020s). The reads were generated on an Illumina HiSeq 3000. Two rounds of multiplex PCR were used to amplify the TCR beta CDR3 region from genomic DNA. The first PCR round used primers specific to each TRBV and TRBJ gene, with sequences filed in Chinese patent CN105087789A. TCRdb redid the processing of the public reads, applying fastp at Q25 and MiXCR, and retained in-frame beta chains. Records with the same CDR3 protein are collapsed into one entry carrying the most frequent genes and DNA. Across this sample there are just over 30,000 distinct CDR3 sequences, with 25% to 40% seen only once. The top ten constitute roughly a third of the sample. The sample in question was PBMCs, obtained before or after stereotactic body radiation therapy (not recorded which). These receptors were taken from a donor aged 50 or older with non-small cell lung cancer.

Worth noting for this clonotype: A far larger clone is a single base away, which makes a read error likely. V is TRBV28 and J is TRBJ2-5; 9 bases line up with TRBD2. The DNA end is a closer match to TRBJ2-1, so the J assignment may be wrong. This CDR3 contains 14 residues. The germline CDR1 and CDR2 sequences are MDHEN and SYDVKM. DNA for the CDR3: TGTGCCAGCAGTTACGTAGCGGGAGATGATGAGCAGTTCTTC. This encodes CASSYVAGDDEQFF.

This clonotype occurred many times. The missing conserved phenylalanine or tryptophan at the end of this CDR3 makes a read error likely. Because the CDR3's place on the DNA is in doubt, the DNA is left out and the CDR3 is given as listed by TCRdb. The gene calls are TRBV7-2 and TRBJ2-1; the table gives TRBD2 as D, unverified against the DNA. The CDR3 numbers 11 amino acids, ends counted. CDR1 is SGHTA and CDR2 is FQGNSA in the germline V gene. CDR3: CASSLTGLPSL.

This clonotype occurred once. The chain uses TRBV15 and TRBJ2-6, with TRBD2 as a possible D gene (6 bases). The V end lost 7 bases, the J end lost 1 base, and 11 bases lay between the germline ends. Germline V lookup: CDR1 LNHNV, CDR2 YYDKDF (reference sequence). The CDR3 covers 15 residues. The CDR3 protein is CATTQSGSGANVLTF. Written as DNA, the CDR3 is TGTGCCACCACCCAGAGCGGGTCTGGGGCCAACGTCCTGACTTTC. Looking up the rest from reference TRBV15 and TRBJ2-6 gives the full variable domain: DAMVIQNPRYQVTQFGKPVTLSCSQTLNHNVMYWYQQKSSQAPKLLFHYYDKDFNNEADTPDNFQSRRPNTSFCFLDIRSPGLGDTAMYLCATTQSGSGANVLTFGAGSRLTVL.

This clonotype has only one observation. This likely stems from a read error, as it lies one base from a far larger clone. V and J are TRBV7-3 and TRBJ2-5; 8 bases line up with TRBD2. Judging by the DNA end, TRBJ2-1 fits better; the J call may be wrong. The CDR3 loop spans 19 amino acids. Germline loops: CDR1 SGHTA, CDR2 FQGTGA. CDR3 DNA: TGTGCCAGCAGCTTAGATCCATTAGGTAGCGGGGAATCGTACAATGGGCAGTTCTTC. Its protein product is CASSLDPLGSGESYNGQFF.

This clonotype was recorded at least ten times. The rearrangement joins TRBV19 to TRBJ1-5; no firm D call. V lost 3 bases to trimming and J lost 0 bases, with 12 bases between them. Germline CDR1 is LNHDA and CDR2 is SQIVND (reference sequence). The CDR3 has 16 amino acids. CDR3 residues: CASSIGATYSNQPQHF. CDR3 DNA: TGTGCCAGTAGTATTGGAGCAACCTATAGCAATCAGCCCCAGCATTTT. Looking up the rest from reference TRBV19 and TRBJ1-5 gives the full variable domain: DGGITQSPKYLFRKEGQNVTLSCEQNLNHDAMYWYRQDPGQGLRLIYYSQIVNDFQKGDIAEGYSVSREKKESFPLTVTSAQKNPTAFYLCASSIGATYSNQPQHFGDGTRLSIL.

Ten or more counts support this clonotype. The chain recombines TRBV7-2 with TRBJ2-2; D might be TRBD1 (6 bases). The V gene's germline CDR1 is SGHTA and CDR2 FQGNSA. The CDR3 consists of 14 residues. Trimming cost V 2 bases and J 4 bases, with 8 bases left between them. CDR3 in amino acids: CASSLMGATGELFF. Here the CDR3 DNA reads TGTGCCAGCAGCTTAATGGGGGCCACCGGGGAGCTGTTTTTT.

This clonotype was counted at least ten times. The rearrangement uses TRBV7-3 and TRBJ1-1; maybe TRBD1 (5 bases). Trimming took 5 bases from V and 4 from J, leaving 14 bases between them. The length of the CDR3 is 14 residues. Germline V gene data show CDR1 as SGHTA and CDR2 as FQGTGA. The CDR3 loop reads CASSPQPGGTEAFF. DNA for the CDR3: TGTGCCAGCAGCCCCCAACCGGGGGGCACTGAAGCTTTCTTT.

This clonotype was picked up many times. This sequence joins TRBV5-6 and TRBJ1-2, with 8 bases that match TRBD1. CDR3 size: 13 residues. The J segment lost 5 bases and the V segment lost 4 bases, leaving 4 bases of the junction unmatched. Germline V CDR1 and CDR2: SGHDT, YYEEEE. The CDR3 loop is CASSMGQEYGYTF. CDR3 in DNA: TGTGCCAGCAGCATGGGACAGGAGTATGGCTACACCTTC.

This clonotype was counted many times. This chain connects TRBV27 to TRBJ1-1, with TRBD1 matching over 7 bases. This CDR3 has 15 amino acids. CDR1 is MNHEY, CDR2 SMNVEV, per germline (reference sequence). V lost 5 bases and J lost 0; bases outside the gene matches: 6. The CDR3, as DNA: TGTGCCAGCAGTCCCCTACAGGGGTTGAACACTGAAGCTTTCTTT. It is translated as CASSPLQGLNTEAFF.

Concerning this clonotype itself: A far more abundant clone sits one base away, making this likely a read error. The chain combines TRBV6-2 or TRBV6-3 with TRBJ2-1; a weak D match, TRBD1 (6 bases). This CDR3 is built from 12 residues. The ends were cut back, 7 bases at V and 6 bases at J, with 10 bases in the middle. Germline assignment: CDR1 MNHEY and CDR2 SVGEGT. DNA for the CDR3: TGTGCCAGCACAGGGGAACGCAATGAGCAGTTCTTC. Translated: CASTGERNEQFF.

CDR3 sequence reads: CASRPGGGLETQYF. CDR3 DNA sequence: TGTGCCAGCAGACCAGGAGGGGGTTTGGAGACCCAGTACTTC. V usage is TRBV7-9 and J usage is TRBJ2-5, with D perhaps assigned TRBD1 or TRBD2 (6 bases each). V was clipped by 6 bases and J by 5 bases, with 16 bases between them. This CDR3 has 14 residues. Germline CDR1 and CDR2: SEHNR and FQNEAQ (reference sequence).

At least ten counts were recorded for this clonotype. The chain couples TRBV27 to TRBJ2-1, with 7 nucleotides matching TRBD2. After removal of 3 bases from V and 6 bases from J, the junction contained 8 bases not matched to a gene. The CDR3 consists of 15 residues. Per germline, CDR1 MNHEY and CDR2 SMNVEV (reference sequence). The CDR3 bases are TGTGCCAGCAGTTTGGGTGGACTAGTTCTCAATGAGCAGTTCTTC. Its protein product is CASSLGGLVLNEQFF.

This clonotype was seen only a few times. This sequence joins TRBV4-1 and TRBJ2-5; D possibly corresponds to TRBD1 (5 bases). V lost 4 bases to trimming and J lost 2 bases, with 11 bases between them. The CDR3 is 14 amino acids. Germline V gene data show CDR1 as MGHRA and CDR2 as YSYEKL. The CDR3 spells CASSRQLEQETQYF. The DNA for the CDR3 is TGCGCCAGCAGCCGACAGCTCGAACAAGAGACCCAGTACTTC.

For this clonotype: This sequence may be a read error, since a much larger clone differs from it by one base. This rearrangement joins TRBV2 to TRBJ2-5; D not certain. Trimming removed 7 bases at V and 7 bases at J, with 7 bases between. This CDR3 spans 10 amino acids. The V gene's germline CDR1 is SNHLY and CDR2 FYNNEI. CDR3 in amino acids: CASILGTQYF. In nucleotides, the CDR3 is TGTGCCAGCATTCTGGGGACCCAGTACTTC.

In the case of this clonotype: Given a far larger clone just one base away, this is likely a sequencing read error. The rearrangement joins TRBV6-4 to TRBJ2-2, with D possibly TRBD2 on 5 matching bases. This CDR3 comprises 14 residues. Trimming cost V 3 bases and J 7 bases, with 12 bases left between them. The germline V gene encodes CDR1 MRHNA and CDR2 SNTAGT. CDR3 sequence: CASSEVPSNGELFF. CDR3 coding DNA: TGTGCCAGCAGTGAAGTTCCTAGCAACGGGGAGCTGTTTTTT.

This rearrangement joins TRBV10-2 to TRBJ2-2, with 11 bases matching TRBD2. In germline, CDR1 is WSHSY, CDR2 SAAADI. This CDR3 is built from 15 residues. V gave up 6 bases and J gave up 7 bases; unmatched junction bases: 7. The CDR3 bases are TGCGCCAGCAGGACTAGCGGGGCTGGGGGCGGGGAGCTGTTTTTT. It translates to CASRTSGAGGGELFF.

The genes are TRBV6-1 and TRBJ2-7; D is undetermined. The V gene's germline CDR1 is MNHNS and CDR2 SASEGT. Trimming pared 6 bases from V and 3 bases from J, leaving 12 bases between. This CDR3 is 13 amino acids long. DNA of the CDR3: TGTGCCAGCAGCGACGTGGTTGACTACGAGCAGTACTTC. The encoded protein is CASSDVVDYEQYF.

In this sample, this clonotype turned up many times. This chain uses TRBV6-1 with TRBJ2-3; 9 bases map to TRBD2. The CDR3 is 15 amino acids. V was pared by 5 bases and J by 0 bases, with 3 bases of the junction left unmatched. Germline V lookup: CDR1 MNHNS, CDR2 SASEGT. In DNA, the CDR3 is TGTGCCAGCAGTCGGACTAGCGAAAGCACAGATACGCAGTATTTT. It translates to CASSRTSESTDTQYF.

This clonotype was recorded many times. This chain joins TRBV28 and TRBJ2-7; D is perhaps TRBD1 or TRBD2 (6 bases each). The CDR3 consists of 12 residues. Trimming removed 7 bases from V and 7 bases from J, with 14 bases in between. Germline values: CDR1 MDHEN, CDR2 SYDVKM. The CDR3: CASTKGGYEQYF. The CDR3 bases are TGTGCCAGCACGAAAGGGGGGTATGAGCAGTACTTC.

Many counts were recorded for this clonotype. The chain has TRBV12-3 or TRBV12-4 and TRBJ2-7; D ambiguous. The length of the CDR3 is 12 residues. V lost 8 bases to trimming and J lost 2 bases, with 10 bases between them. In DNA form, the CDR3 reads TGTGCCAGCCGTAAGACCACCTACGAGCAGTACTTC. Translation: CASRKTTYEQYF.